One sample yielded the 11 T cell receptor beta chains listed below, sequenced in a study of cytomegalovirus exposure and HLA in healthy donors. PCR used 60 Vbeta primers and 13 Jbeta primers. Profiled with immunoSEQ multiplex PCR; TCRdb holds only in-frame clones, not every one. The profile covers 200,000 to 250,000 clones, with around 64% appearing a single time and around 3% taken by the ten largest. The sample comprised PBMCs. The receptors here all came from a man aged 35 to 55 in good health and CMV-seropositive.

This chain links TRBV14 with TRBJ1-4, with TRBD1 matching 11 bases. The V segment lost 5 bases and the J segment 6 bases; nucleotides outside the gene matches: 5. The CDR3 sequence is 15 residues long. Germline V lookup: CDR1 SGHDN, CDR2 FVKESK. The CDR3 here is CASSFWTGGDEKLFF. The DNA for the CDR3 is TGTGCCAGCAGCTTTTGGACAGGGGGCGATGAAAAACTGTTTTTT.

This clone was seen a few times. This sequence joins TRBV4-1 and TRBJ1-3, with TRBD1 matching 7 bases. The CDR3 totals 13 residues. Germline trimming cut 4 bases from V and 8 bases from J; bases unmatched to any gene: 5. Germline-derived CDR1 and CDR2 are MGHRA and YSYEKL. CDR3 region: CASSRTGYDTIYF. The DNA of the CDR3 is TGCGCCAGCAGCCGGACAGGTTATGACACCATATATTTT.

CDR3 loop: CASSPPEGVYGYTF. CDR3 bases: TGTGCCAGCAGCCCCCCCGAGGGCGTCTATGGCTACACCTTC. This sequence joins TRBV7-9 and TRBJ1-2; D ambiguous. V lost 5 bases to trimming and J lost 4 bases, with 14 bases between them. The germline CDR1 and CDR2 sequences are SEHNR and FQNEAQ (reference sequence). The CDR3 has 14 residues.

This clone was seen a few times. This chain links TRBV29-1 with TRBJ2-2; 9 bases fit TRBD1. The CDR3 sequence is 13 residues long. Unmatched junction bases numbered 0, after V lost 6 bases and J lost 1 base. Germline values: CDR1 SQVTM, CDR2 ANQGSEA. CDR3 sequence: CSVGQGNTGELFF. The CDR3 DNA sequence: TGCAGCGTGGGACAGGGGAACACCGGGGAGCTGTTTTTT.

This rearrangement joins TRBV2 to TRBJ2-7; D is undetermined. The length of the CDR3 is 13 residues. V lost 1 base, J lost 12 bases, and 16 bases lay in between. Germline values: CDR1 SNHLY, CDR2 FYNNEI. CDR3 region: CASSEEDYHRRYF. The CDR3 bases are TGTGCCAGCAGTGAAGAGGATTATCATAGGAGGTACTTC. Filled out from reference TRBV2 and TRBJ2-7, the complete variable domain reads EPEVTQTPSHQVTQMGQEVILRCVPISNHLYFYWYRQILGQKVEFLVSFYNNEISEKSEIFDDQFSVERPDGSNFTLKIRSTKLEDSAMYFCASSEEDYHRRYFGPGTRLTVT.

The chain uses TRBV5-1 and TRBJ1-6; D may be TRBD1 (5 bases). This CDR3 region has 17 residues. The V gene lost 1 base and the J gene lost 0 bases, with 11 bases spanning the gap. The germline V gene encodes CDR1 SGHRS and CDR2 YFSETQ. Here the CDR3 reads CASSLNLGGSYNSPLHF. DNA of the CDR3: TGCGCCAGCAGCTTGAATCTCGGGGGCTCCTATAATTCACCCCTCCACTTT.

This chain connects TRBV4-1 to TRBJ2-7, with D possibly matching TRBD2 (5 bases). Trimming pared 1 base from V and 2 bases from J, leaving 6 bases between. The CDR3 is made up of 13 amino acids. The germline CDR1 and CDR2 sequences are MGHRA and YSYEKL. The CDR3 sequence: CASSQVGTYEQYF. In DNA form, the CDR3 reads TGCGCCAGCAGCCAAGTCGGGACCTACGAGCAGTACTTC.

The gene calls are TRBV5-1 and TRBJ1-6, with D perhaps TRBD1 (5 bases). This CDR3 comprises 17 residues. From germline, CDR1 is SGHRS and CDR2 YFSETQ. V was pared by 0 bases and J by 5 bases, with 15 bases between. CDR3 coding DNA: TGCGCCAGCAGCTTGGGTTATAGGGGAACGAATAATTCACCCCTCCACTTT. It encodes CASSLGYRGTNNSPLHF.

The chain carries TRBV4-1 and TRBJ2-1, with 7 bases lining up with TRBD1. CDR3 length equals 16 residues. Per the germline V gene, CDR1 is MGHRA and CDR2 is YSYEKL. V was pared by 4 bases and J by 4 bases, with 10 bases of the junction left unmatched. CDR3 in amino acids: CASSPEGDRQYNEQFF. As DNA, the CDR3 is TGCGCCAGCAGCCCAGAGGGGGACAGACAATACAATGAGCAGTTCTTC.

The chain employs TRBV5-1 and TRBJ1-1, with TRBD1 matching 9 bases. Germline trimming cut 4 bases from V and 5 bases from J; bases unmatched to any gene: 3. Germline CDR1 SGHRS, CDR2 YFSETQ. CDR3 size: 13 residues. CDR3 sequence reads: CASSRTGVTEAFF. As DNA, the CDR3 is TGCGCCAGCAGCCGGACAGGGGTTACTGAAGCTTTCTTT.

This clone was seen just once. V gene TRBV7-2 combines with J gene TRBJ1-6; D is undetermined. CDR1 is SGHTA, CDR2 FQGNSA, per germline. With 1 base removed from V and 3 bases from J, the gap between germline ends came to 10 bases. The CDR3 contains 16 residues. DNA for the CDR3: TGTGCCAGCAGCTTAGTAGCGTCAAACTATAATTCACCCCTCCACTTT. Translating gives CASSLVASNYNSPLHF. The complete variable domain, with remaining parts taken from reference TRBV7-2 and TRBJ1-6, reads GAGVSQSPSNKVTEKGKDVELRCDPISGHTALYWYRQSLGQGLEFLIYFQGNSAPDKSGLPSDRFSAERTGGSVSTLTIQRTQQEDSAVYLCASSLVASNYNSPLHFGNGTRLTVT.